This T cell receptor (beta chain) is drawn from a study of T cells after yellow fever vaccination. On the study more broadly: For low cell numbers, libraries were made with SMART-Seq v4 Ultra Low Input.

V was trimmed by 1 base and J by 5 bases, leaving 17 bases between them. This CDR3 comprises 16 residues. TCRdb itself ran the 5' RACE reads through MiXCR, one entry per CDR3 protein. The sample carries under 600,000 distinct CDR3 sequences, roughly 14% recorded once. The genes are TRBV12-3 or TRBV12-4 and TRBJ2-5; D is possibly TRBD1 or TRBD2 (5 bases each). The input for sequencing was PBMCs, taken on the day of the yellow fever booster vaccination. The source of this sequence is a man aged 25 to 40 who received the YFV17D yellow fever vaccine. The CDR3 here is CASSLEQGVLSETQYF. The DNA of the CDR3 is TGTGCCAGCAGTTTAGAGCAGGGAGTCCTCTCCGAGACCCAGTACTTC.